This TCR beta chain was identified in a study of T cell repertoires in cytomegalovirus infection. V dropped 2 bases and J dropped 11 bases, with 13 bases sitting between them. Germline assignment: CDR1 MDHEN and CDR2 SYDVKM. The CDR3 is 14 residues long. TCRdb reprocessed the reads with MiXCR, giving one entry per CDR3 protein. Of some 680,000 distinct CDR3 sequences in the sample, 35% to 45% were seen once. The TCR was taken from a human donor in good health (CMV status not recorded). Some clones in this sample may be carry-over from other donors' samples. Sequenced material: PBMCs. This chain links TRBV28 with TRBJ1-6; D is uncertain. The CDR3 DNA is TGTGCCAGCAGTTTACTGTCCGGCAGAGCACCCCTCCACTTT. This encodes CASSLLSGRAPLHF.